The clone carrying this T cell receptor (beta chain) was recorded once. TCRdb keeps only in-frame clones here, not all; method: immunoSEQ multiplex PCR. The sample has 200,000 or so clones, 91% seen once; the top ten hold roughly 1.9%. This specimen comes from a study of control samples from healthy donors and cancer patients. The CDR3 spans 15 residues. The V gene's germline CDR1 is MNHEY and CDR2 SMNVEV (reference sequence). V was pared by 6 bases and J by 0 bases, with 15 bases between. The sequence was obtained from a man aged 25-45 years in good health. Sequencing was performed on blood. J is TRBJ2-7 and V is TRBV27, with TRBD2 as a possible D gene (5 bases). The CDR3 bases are TGTGCCAGCAGCGGACGGTCGGGGATCTCCTACGAGCAGTACTTC. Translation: CASSGRSGISYEQYF.